The rows below give T cell receptor beta chains drawn from one sample of a study of T-cell reconstitution after alpha-beta-depleted transplantation in children. TCRdb re-called the PCR reads with MiXCR, one entry per CDR3 protein. The sample has approximately 240,000 distinct CDR3 sequences; approximately 10% are singletons. The source material was PBMCs from the stem cell graft donor, sampled from the stem cell graft. These receptors came from a human donor who donated a stem cell graft to a child with acute lymphoblastic leukemia. Each CDR3 is given with its conserved first and last residue. D genes are given only for firm matches. A row's size may be missing; if present it is once, few, many or a size class.

J gene: TRBJ1-6; V gene: TRBV20-1; clone size: few; D gene: TRBD1; CDR3 DNA: TGCAGTGCTAGAGATGTCCCGGGACAGCTTAATTCACCCCTCCACTTT; CDR3 protein: CSARDVPGQLNSPLHF
J gene: TRBJ2-1; V gene: TRBV11-3; clone size: -; D gene: -; CDR3 DNA: TGTGCCAGCAGCTCAGAGGACGGCGCCTACAATGAGCAGTTCTTC; CDR3 protein: CASSSEDGAYNEQFF
J gene: TRBJ2-5; V gene: TRBV6-2/TRBV6-3; clone size: few; D gene: -; CDR3 DNA: TGTGCCAGCAGACGTCTGAGGGCCGTGAAAGAGACCCAGTACTTC; CDR3 protein: CASRRLRAVKETQYF
J gene: TRBJ1-2; V gene: TRBV5-1; clone size: few; D gene: TRBD1; CDR3 DNA: TGCGCCAGCAGCCAGGACTCAGGACAGGGCGGCTATGGCTACACCTTC; CDR3 protein: CASSQDSGQGGYGYTF
J gene: TRBJ2-3; V gene: TRBV7-2; clone size: -; D gene: TRBD2; CDR3 DNA: TGTGCCAGCAGCTCTCCTATAGGGCGGGGGGGCTTAGATACGCAGTATTTT; CDR3 protein: CASSSPIGRGGLDTQYF
J gene: TRBJ2-7; V gene: TRBV9; clone size: many; D gene: -; CDR3 DNA: TGTGCCAGCAGCGTAGCGCCCACTGGGCCAATCTCCTACGAGCAGTACTTC; CDR3 protein: CASSVAPTGPISYEQYF
J gene: TRBJ1-1; V gene: TRBV5-1; clone size: few; D gene: TRBD1; CDR3 DNA: TGCGCCAGCAGCTACGATCCCCAGGGGGACACTGAAGCTTTCTTT; CDR3 protein: CASSYDPQGDTEAFF
J gene: TRBJ2-3; V gene: TRBV6-5; clone size: many; D gene: TRBD1; CDR3 DNA: TGTGCCAGCAGTCCTGCCCCGGGACAGGGGATAGATACGCAGTATTTT; CDR3 protein: CASSPAPGQGIDTQYF
J gene: TRBJ2-1; V gene: TRBV7-2; clone size: many; D gene: -; CDR3 DNA: TGTGCCAGCAGCTTAATCGATGAGCAGTTCTTC; CDR3 protein: CASSLIDEQFF
J gene: TRBJ2-3; V gene: TRBV27; clone size: many; D gene: TRBD2; CDR3 DNA: TGTGCCAGCATGGCGGGACTAGCGGGCACAGATACGCAGTATTTT; CDR3 protein: CASMAGLAGTDTQYF
J gene: TRBJ2-2; V gene: TRBV7-8; clone size: few; D gene: -; CDR3 DNA: TGTGCCAGCAGCTTCTTAAGTCCGGGTTTCACCGGGGAGCTGTTTTTT; CDR3 protein: CASSFLSPGFTGELFF
J gene: TRBJ1-2; V gene: TRBV12-3/TRBV12-4; clone size: -; D gene: -; CDR3 DNA: TGTGCCAGCAGTGCTAAGGGGCCACGCGAAGGCTACACCTTC; CDR3 protein: CASSAKGPREGYTF
J gene: TRBJ2-3; V gene: TRBV2; clone size: -; D gene: TRBD1; CDR3 DNA: TGTACCAGCAGTTTAACTCTAACCGGGGACAGGGCGGCAGATACGCAGTATTTT; CDR3 protein: CTSSLTLTGDRAADTQYF
J gene: TRBJ1-1; V gene: TRBV10-3; clone size: many; D gene: -; CDR3 DNA: TGTGCCATGAGGTGGGAAATGAACACTGAAGCTTTCTTT; CDR3 protein: CAMRWEMNTEAFF
J gene: TRBJ2-5; V gene: TRBV13; clone size: many; D gene: -; CDR3 DNA: TGTGCCAGCAGCTCATACTCGGGGTTGGGCCAAGAGACCCAGTACTTC; CDR3 protein: CASSSYSGLGQETQYF
J gene: TRBJ1-1; V gene: TRBV4-2; clone size: -; D gene: -; CDR3 DNA: TGTGCCAGCAGCCGATCGGGGGATGGGACTGAAGCTTTCTTT; CDR3 protein: CASSRSGDGTEAFF
J gene: TRBJ2-1; V gene: TRBV20-1; clone size: few; D gene: -; CDR3 DNA: TGCAGTGCTAGGTACCTGAATGAGCAGTTCTTC; CDR3 protein: CSARYLNEQFF
J gene: TRBJ2-7; V gene: TRBV27; clone size: few; D gene: -; CDR3 DNA: TGTGCCAGCAGTATCAGGGTCTCCTACGAGCAGTACTTC; CDR3 protein: CASSIRVSYEQYF
J gene: TRBJ1-3; V gene: TRBV20-1; clone size: many; D gene: -; CDR3 DNA: TGCAGTGCTGACAAGGGTGTCGGAAACACCATATATTTT; CDR3 protein: CSADKGVGNTIYF
J gene: TRBJ1-4; V gene: TRBV4-3; clone size: -; D gene: -; CDR3 DNA: TGCGCCAGCAGCCAAGATTCGGGGTCGTCTAATGAAAAACTGTTTTTT; CDR3 protein: CASSQDSGSSNEKLFF
J gene: TRBJ2-1; V gene: TRBV20-1; clone size: many; D gene: -; CDR3 DNA: TGCAGTGCTAGAGTAGGTGCAGCTTCCTACAATGAGCAGTTCTTC; CDR3 protein: CSARVGAASYNEQFF
J gene: TRBJ2-3; V gene: TRBV11-1; clone size: many; D gene: TRBD2; CDR3 DNA: TGTGCCAGCAGCGCCGACCCTAGCGGGGGGTACTTGGATACGCAGTATTTT; CDR3 protein: CASSADPSGGYLDTQYF
J gene: TRBJ1-3; V gene: TRBV4-1; clone size: -; D gene: -; CDR3 DNA: TGCGCCAGCAGCCAAACAGAGATCTCTGGAAACACCATATATTTT; CDR3 protein: CASSQTEISGNTIYF
J gene: TRBJ2-3; V gene: TRBV20-1; clone size: many; D gene: -; CDR3 DNA: TGCAGTGCTAGAGATGAGTACACAGATACGCAGTATTTT; CDR3 protein: CSARDEYTDTQYF
J gene: TRBJ2-7; V gene: TRBV29-1; clone size: many; D gene: -; CDR3 DNA: TGCAGCGCCACTTATGGGGGGTCAGGACCCTCCTACGAGCAGTACTTC; CDR3 protein: CSATYGGSGPSYEQYF
J gene: TRBJ2-5; V gene: TRBV5-1; clone size: few; D gene: TRBD1; CDR3 DNA: TGCGCCAGCAGGCGCACAGGGGGCGAACGAGAGACCCAGTACTTC; CDR3 protein: CASRRTGGERETQYF
J gene: TRBJ1-1; V gene: TRBV18; clone size: -; D gene: -; CDR3 DNA: TGTGCCAGCTCACCTCAAACAGGGAACACTGAAGCTTTCTTT; CDR3 protein: CASSPQTGNTEAFF
J gene: TRBJ2-7; V gene: TRBV6-8; clone size: -; D gene: TRBD1; CDR3 DNA: TGTGCCAGCAGTTACCATTCGAGACCAGCTGCGCCTACAGGGGTAATCCCCTACGAGCAGTACTTC; CDR3 protein: CASSYHSRPAAPTGVIPYEQYF
J gene: TRBJ2-7; V gene: TRBV20-1; clone size: -; D gene: -; CDR3 DNA: TGCAGTGCTAGAGGGGCCCACTACGGCCAGCGCGAGATAGAGCAGTACTTC; CDR3 protein: CSARGAHYGQREIEQYF
J gene: TRBJ1-1; V gene: TRBV12-5; clone size: few; D gene: -; CDR3 DNA: TGTGCTAGTGGTTCTGATTACACTGAAGCTTTCTTT; CDR3 protein: CASGSDYTEAFF
J gene: TRBJ1-1; V gene: TRBV5-1; clone size: -; D gene: -; CDR3 DNA: TGCGCCAGCAGCTTGGCCATGGGGGTACGCACTGAAGCTTTCTTT; CDR3 protein: CASSLAMGVRTEAFF
J gene: TRBJ2-7; V gene: TRBV9; clone size: many; D gene: -; CDR3 DNA: TGTGCCAGCAGCGCAGGGGTTGAGCAGTACTTC; CDR3 protein: CASSAGVEQYF
J gene: TRBJ2-1; V gene: TRBV11-2; clone size: few; D gene: -; CDR3 DNA: TGTGCCAGCAGCTTAGATCAGAATGAGCAGTTCTTC; CDR3 protein: CASSLDQNEQFF
J gene: TRBJ2-2; V gene: TRBV4-1; clone size: -; D gene: TRBD2; CDR3 DNA: TGCGCCAGCCAGGGACTAGCGGGGGGGCCAGGCACCGGGGAGCTGTTTTTT; CDR3 protein: CASQGLAGGPGTGELFF
J gene: TRBJ1-5; V gene: TRBV19; clone size: few; D gene: TRBD1; CDR3 DNA: TGTGCCAGTAGTATTTTCACAGGGGGGATCAATCAGCCCCAGCATTTT; CDR3 protein: CASSIFTGGINQPQHF
J gene: TRBJ2-7; V gene: TRBV18; clone size: -; D gene: -; CDR3 DNA: TGTGCCAGCTCACCACCGATAGGGGCGGAAGACTCCTACGAGCAGTACTTC; CDR3 protein: CASSPPIGAEDSYEQYF
J gene: TRBJ1-6; V gene: TRBV6-5; clone size: -; D gene: -; CDR3 DNA: TGTGCCAGCAGTTCATCTGTCCCTTGGACAGCTAATTCACCCCTCCACTTT; CDR3 protein: CASSSSVPWTANSPLHF
J gene: TRBJ1-4; V gene: TRBV5-1; clone size: -; D gene: TRBD1; CDR3 DNA: TGCGCCAGCAGCTTGATAGGGGGCGAAAAACTGTTTTTT; CDR3 protein: CASSLIGGEKLFF
J gene: TRBJ1-6; V gene: TRBV5-5; clone size: -; D gene: -; CDR3 DNA: TGTGCCAGCAGCTTGGGGGGGAACAATAATTCACCCCTCCACTTT; CDR3 protein: CASSLGGNNNSPLHF
J gene: TRBJ2-7; V gene: TRBV5-6; clone size: few; D gene: -; CDR3 DNA: TGTGCCAGCAGCCCCAACGTCCGGGCAGGGCTTCTCTCCTACGAGCAGTACTTC; CDR3 protein: CASSPNVRAGLLSYEQYF
J gene: TRBJ1-2; V gene: TRBV10-3; clone size: few; D gene: -; CDR3 DNA: TGTGCCATCAGTGAGTCCTTTAGAGGGGACGGCTACACCTTC; CDR3 protein: CAISESFRGDGYTF
J gene: TRBJ2-1; V gene: TRBV5-1; clone size: few; D gene: -; CDR3 DNA: TGCGCCAGCAGCTACCCACGCGGGACAGCCCTTGAAAGTTACTACAATGAGCAGTTCTTC; CDR3 protein: CASSYPRGTALESYYNEQFF
J gene: TRBJ2-4; V gene: TRBV7-2; clone size: -; D gene: -; CDR3 DNA: TGTGCCAGCAGCTTAGTGCCCAAAAACATTCAGTACTTC; CDR3 protein: CASSLVPKNIQYF
J gene: TRBJ2-7; V gene: TRBV20-1; clone size: many; D gene: TRBD1; CDR3 DNA: TGCAGTGTTACCGGGACAGCCTACGAGCAGTACTTC; CDR3 protein: CSVTGTAYEQYF
J gene: TRBJ2-3; V gene: TRBV20-1; clone size: many; D gene: TRBD1; CDR3 DNA: TGCAGTGCTAGAGTAGGGACAGGGGCAGATACGCAGTATTTT; CDR3 protein: CSARVGTGADTQYF
J gene: TRBJ2-5; V gene: TRBV4-3; clone size: -; D gene: TRBD1; CDR3 DNA: TGCGCCAGCAGCCAAGGGACAGGGAGAGAGACCCAGTACTTC; CDR3 protein: CASSQGTGRETQYF
J gene: TRBJ2-6; V gene: TRBV7-2; clone size: few; D gene: TRBD1; CDR3 DNA: TGTGCCAGCAGCCCCGACAGGGTGTTCTCTGGGGCCAACGTCCTGACTTTC; CDR3 protein: CASSPDRVFSGANVLTF
J gene: TRBJ1-1; V gene: TRBV5-1; clone size: many; D gene: -; CDR3 DNA: TGCGCCAGCAGCCTGGAGTATCCGGCGAGACGCCCGAACACTGAAGCTTTCTTT; CDR3 protein: CASSLEYPARRPNTEAFF
J gene: TRBJ1-1; V gene: TRBV10-3; clone size: many; D gene: -; CDR3 DNA: TGTGCCATCAGTGACGGGACTGTGAACACTGAAGCTTTCTTT; CDR3 protein: CAISDGTVNTEAFF
J gene: TRBJ2-7; V gene: TRBV18; clone size: few; D gene: TRBD2; CDR3 DNA: TGTGCCAGCTCACCAACTAGCGGGGGGCCCCCCTACGAGCAGTACTTC; CDR3 protein: CASSPTSGGPPYEQYF
J gene: TRBJ2-3; V gene: TRBV20-1; clone size: many; D gene: -; CDR3 DNA: TGCAGTGCCGTCGCCTGGCCAGATACGCAGTATTTT; CDR3 protein: CSAVAWPDTQYF
J gene: TRBJ2-1; V gene: TRBV3-1; clone size: -; D gene: TRBD1; CDR3 DNA: TGTGCCAGCAGCCAAGTTCCGGGACAGGGGGCTGGTGAGCAGTTCTTC; CDR3 protein: CASSQVPGQGAGEQFF
J gene: TRBJ2-7; V gene: TRBV15; clone size: -; D gene: TRBD1; CDR3 DNA: TGTGCCACCAGCGGAGACAGGGGCACGGGGCGAATGAGCTCCTACGAGCAGTACTTC; CDR3 protein: CATSGDRGTGRMSSYEQYF
J gene: TRBJ2-7; V gene: TRBV24-1; clone size: many; D gene: TRBD1; CDR3 DNA: TGTGCCACCAGTGATGGGGGACAGGGAATACACGAGCAGTACTTC; CDR3 protein: CATSDGGQGIHEQYF